These T cell receptor beta chains were read from a single sample in a study of Ad26.COV2.S vaccination and SARS-CoV-2 variants. Assay: immunoSEQ multiplex PCR; the TCRdb copy retains only in-frame clones and omits some. The repertoire holds 360,000 or so clones, with roughly 84% as singletons. This sample comprised peripheral blood, obtained in a trial of Ad26.COV2.S vaccine versus placebo. These TCRs come from a person between 18 and 65 years old who received the Ad26.COV2.S COVID-19 vaccine or a placebo. CDR3s include the opening cysteine and the closing phenylalanine or tryptophan. The order of the fields is clone size, D gene, J gene, V gene, CDR3 DNA, CDR3 protein. A D gene is named only where the DNA matches it firmly. Size values are once, few and many counts, or a class for expanded clones, and some rows have none.

size: NA; D: NA; J: TRBJ1-1; V: TRBV19; DNA: TGTGCCAGTAGTTTTATGAACACTGAAGCTTTCTTT; CDR3: CASSFMNTEAFF
size: NA; D: TRBD1; J: TRBJ1-6; V: TRBV4-2; DNA: TGTGCCAGCAGCCGCCGACAGGGAAGTGATTCACCCCTCCACTTT; CDR3: CASSRRQGSDSPLHF
size: NA; D: NA; J: TRBJ1-1; V: TRBV5-4; DNA: TGTGCCAGCAGCTTGGAACAGGTGAACACTGAAGCTTTCTTT; CDR3: CASSLEQVNTEAFF
size: NA; D: NA; J: TRBJ2-1; V: TRBV21-1; DNA: TGTGCCAGCAGCACCATAGCGGGGGGGCCTTCTGAGCAGTTCTTC; CDR3: CASSTIAGGPSEQFF
size: NA; D: NA; J: TRBJ1-2; V: TRBV6-2/TRBV6-3; DNA: TGTGCCAGCAGTTACAAAGGGGACTATGGCTACACCTTC; CDR3: CASSYKGDYGYTF
size: NA; D: NA; J: TRBJ1-1; V: TRBV30; DNA: TGTGCCTGGAGTGTACCCCGGGCAGGGCGGACTGAAGCTTTCTTT; CDR3: CAWSVPRAGRTEAFF
size: NA; D: TRBD1; J: TRBJ1-4; V: TRBV5-6; DNA: TGTGCCAGCAGCTTATGGACAGGGGGCAATGAAAAACTGTTTTTT; CDR3: CASSLWTGGNEKLFF
size: NA; D: NA; J: TRBJ1-5; V: TRBV27; DNA: TGTGCCAGCAGTTTGACCGGGGCCACTGTCGAAGATTTT; CDR3: CASSLTGATVEDF
size: NA; D: NA; J: TRBJ2-7; V: TRBV18; DNA: TGTGCCAGCTCACCAGAAGTAACCGACTACGAGCAGTACTTC; CDR3: CASSPEVTDYEQYF
size: NA; D: NA; J: TRBJ2-5; V: TRBV12-3/TRBV12-4; DNA: TGTGCCAGCAGTTTAGAGGGGCAGACCCAGTACTTC; CDR3: CASSLEGQTQYF
size: once; D: NA; J: TRBJ2-7; V: TRBV18; DNA: TGTGCCAGCTCACCACCCCCAGCCATTAAGGACGAGCAGTACTTC; CDR3: CASSPPPAIKDEQYF
size: few; D: TRBD2; J: TRBJ2-5; V: TRBV9; DNA: TGTGCCAGCAGCGTAGCCAGCGGGAGTAAGACCCAGTACTTC; CDR3: CASSVASGSKTQYF
size: NA; D: NA; J: TRBJ1-1; V: TRBV7-6; DNA: TGTGCCAGCAGCTTAGGGGAGGGAGGGAACACTGAAGCTTTCTTT; CDR3: CASSLGEGGNTEAFF
size: NA; D: NA; J: TRBJ1-2; V: TRBV11-3; DNA: TGTGCCAGCAGCTTAGAAGTCGTAGGGTTTAAGGAGAGGGCCTCTAACTATGGCTACACCTTC; CDR3: CASSLEVVGFKERASNYGYTF
size: NA; D: TRBD1; J: TRBJ1-5; V: TRBV3-1/TRBV3-2; DNA: TGTGCCAGCAGCCAGCCGACAGGGGACGATCAGCCCCAGCATTTT; CDR3: CASSQPTGDDQPQHF
size: NA; D: NA; J: TRBJ1-2; V: TRBV13; DNA: TGTGCCAGCAGCCCGAGTAGGGAAGGCTACACCTTC; CDR3: CASSPSREGYTF
size: NA; D: NA; J: TRBJ2-3; V: TRBV6-5; DNA: TGTGCCAGCAGTCCCGGACTCGGTACGCAGTATTTT; CDR3: CASSPGLGTQYF
size: NA; D: TRBD1; J: TRBJ1-1; V: TRBV16; DNA: TGTGCCAGCAGCTTAGGGAGGGGGCTGAACACTGAAGCTTTCTTT; CDR3: CASSLGRGLNTEAFF
size: NA; D: TRBD1; J: TRBJ2-1; V: TRBV5-1; DNA: TGCGCCAGCAGCCCTTTAGGTTTGGACAGGGTAGGCCATGAGCAGTTCTTC; CDR3: CASSPLGLDRVGHEQFF
size: once; D: TRBD1; J: TRBJ1-3; V: TRBV9; DNA: TGTGCCAGCAGCGTAGGGGACAGCTTAAACACCATATATTTT; CDR3: CASSVGDSLNTIYF